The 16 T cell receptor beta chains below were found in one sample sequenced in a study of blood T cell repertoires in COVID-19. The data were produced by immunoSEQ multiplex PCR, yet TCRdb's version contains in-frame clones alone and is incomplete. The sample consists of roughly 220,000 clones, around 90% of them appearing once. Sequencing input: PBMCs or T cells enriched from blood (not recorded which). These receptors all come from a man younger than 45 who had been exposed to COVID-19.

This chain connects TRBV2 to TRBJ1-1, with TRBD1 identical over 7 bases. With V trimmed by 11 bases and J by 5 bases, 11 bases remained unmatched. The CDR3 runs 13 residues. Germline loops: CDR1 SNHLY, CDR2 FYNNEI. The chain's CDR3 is CARLGGAGTEAFF. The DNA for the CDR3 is TGTGCCCGACTAGGGGGCGCCGGAACTGAAGCTTTCTTT.

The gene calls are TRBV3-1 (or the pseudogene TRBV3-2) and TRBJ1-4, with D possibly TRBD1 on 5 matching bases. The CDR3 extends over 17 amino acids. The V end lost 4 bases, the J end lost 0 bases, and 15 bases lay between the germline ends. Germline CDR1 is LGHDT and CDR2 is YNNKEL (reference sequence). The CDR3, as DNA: TGTGCCAGCAGCCGTTTCAGGGTCGTAGCAACTAATGAAAAACTGTTTTTT. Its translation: CASSRFRVVATNEKLFF.

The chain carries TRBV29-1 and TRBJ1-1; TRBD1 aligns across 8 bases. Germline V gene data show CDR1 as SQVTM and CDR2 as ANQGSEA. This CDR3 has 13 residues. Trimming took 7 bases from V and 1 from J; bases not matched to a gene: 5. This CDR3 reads CSGNRGENTEAFF. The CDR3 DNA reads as TGCAGCGGAAACAGGGGGGAGAACACTGAAGCTTTCTTT.

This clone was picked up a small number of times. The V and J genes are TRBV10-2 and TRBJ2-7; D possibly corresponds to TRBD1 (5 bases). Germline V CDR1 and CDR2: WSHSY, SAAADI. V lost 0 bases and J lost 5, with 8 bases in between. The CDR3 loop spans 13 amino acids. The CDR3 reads CASSESYRNEQYF. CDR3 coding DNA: TGCGCCAGCAGTGAGTCGTACAGGAACGAGCAGTACTTC.

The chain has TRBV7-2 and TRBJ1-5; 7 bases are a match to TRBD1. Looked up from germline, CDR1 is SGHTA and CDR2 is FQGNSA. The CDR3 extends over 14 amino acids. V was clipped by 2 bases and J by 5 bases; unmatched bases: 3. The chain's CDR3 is CASSLQGGDQPQHF. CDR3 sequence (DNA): TGTGCCAGCAGCTTACAGGGGGGAGATCAGCCCCAGCATTTT.

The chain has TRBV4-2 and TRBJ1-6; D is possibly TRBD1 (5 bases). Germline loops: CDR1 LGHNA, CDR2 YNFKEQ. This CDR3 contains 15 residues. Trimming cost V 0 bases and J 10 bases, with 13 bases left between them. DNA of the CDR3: TGTGCCAGCAGCCAAGATGCCGGGGGGAAATCACCCCTCCACTTT. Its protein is CASSQDAGGKSPLHF.

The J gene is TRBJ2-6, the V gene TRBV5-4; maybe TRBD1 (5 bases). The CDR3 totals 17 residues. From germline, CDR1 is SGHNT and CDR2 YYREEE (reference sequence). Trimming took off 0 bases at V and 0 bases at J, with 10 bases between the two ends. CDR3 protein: CASSLGQSSSGANVLTF. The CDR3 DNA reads TGTGCCAGCAGCTTGGGACAGTCGAGCTCTGGGGCCAACGTCCTGACTTTC.

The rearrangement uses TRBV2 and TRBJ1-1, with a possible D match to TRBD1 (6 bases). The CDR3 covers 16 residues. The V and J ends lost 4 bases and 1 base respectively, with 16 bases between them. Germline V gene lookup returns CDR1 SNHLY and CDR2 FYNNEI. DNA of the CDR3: TGTGCCAGCAGTGCGCCAGATCAGGGGTGGAACACTGAAGCTTTCTTT. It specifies CASSAPDQGWNTEAFF. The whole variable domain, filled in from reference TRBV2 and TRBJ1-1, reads EPEVTQTPSHQVTQMGQEVILRCVPISNHLYFYWYRQILGQKVEFLVSFYNNEISEKSEIFDDQFSVERPDGSNFTLKIRSTKLEDSAMYFCASSAPDQGWNTEAFFGQGTRLTVV.

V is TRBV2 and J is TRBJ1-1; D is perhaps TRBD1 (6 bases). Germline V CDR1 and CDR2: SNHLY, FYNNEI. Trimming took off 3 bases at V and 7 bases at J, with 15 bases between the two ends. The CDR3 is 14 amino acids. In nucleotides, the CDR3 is TGTGCCAGCAGTGAGTGGGGGACAAACGGTGAAGCTTTCTTT. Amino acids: CASSEWGTNGEAFF.

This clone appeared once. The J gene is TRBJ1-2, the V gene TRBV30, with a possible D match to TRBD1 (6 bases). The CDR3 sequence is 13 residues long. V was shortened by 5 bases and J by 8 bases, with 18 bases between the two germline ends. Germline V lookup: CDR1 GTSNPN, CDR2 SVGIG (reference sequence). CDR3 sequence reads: CAWAEGGVFGYTF. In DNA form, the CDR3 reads TGTGCCTGGGCCGAGGGGGGGGTATTCGGCTACACCTTC.

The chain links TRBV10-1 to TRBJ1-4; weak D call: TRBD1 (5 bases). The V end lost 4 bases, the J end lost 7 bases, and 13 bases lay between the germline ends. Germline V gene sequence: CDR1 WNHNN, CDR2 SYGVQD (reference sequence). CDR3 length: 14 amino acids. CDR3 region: CASSGDDSREKLFF. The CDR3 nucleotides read TGCGCCAGCAGTGGAGATGACAGTCGTGAAAAACTGTTTTTT.

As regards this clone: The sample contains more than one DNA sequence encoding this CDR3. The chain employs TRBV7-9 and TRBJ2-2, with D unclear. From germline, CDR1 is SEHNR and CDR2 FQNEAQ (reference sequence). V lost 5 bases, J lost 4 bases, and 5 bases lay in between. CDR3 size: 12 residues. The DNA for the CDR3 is TGTGCCAGCAGCCTCCCCACCGGGGAGCTGTTTTTT. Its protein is CASSLPTGELFF.

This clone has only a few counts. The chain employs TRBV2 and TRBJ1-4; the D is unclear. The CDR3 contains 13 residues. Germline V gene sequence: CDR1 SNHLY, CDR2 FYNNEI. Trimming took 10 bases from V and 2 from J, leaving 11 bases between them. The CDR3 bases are TGTGCCACCACGTTGACTACTAATGAAAAACTGTTTTTT. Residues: CATTLTTNEKLFF.

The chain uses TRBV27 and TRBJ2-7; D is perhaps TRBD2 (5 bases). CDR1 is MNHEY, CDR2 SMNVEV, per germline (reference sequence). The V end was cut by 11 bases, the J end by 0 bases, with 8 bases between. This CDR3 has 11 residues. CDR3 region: CASGVSYEQYF. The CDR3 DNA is TGTGCCTCCGGGGTCTCCTACGAGCAGTACTTC.

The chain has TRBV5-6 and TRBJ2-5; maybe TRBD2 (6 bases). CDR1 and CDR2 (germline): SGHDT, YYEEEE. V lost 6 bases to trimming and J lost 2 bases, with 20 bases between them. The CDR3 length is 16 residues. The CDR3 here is CASIELGTRSQETQYF. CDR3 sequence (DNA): TGTGCCAGCATCGAACTGGGGACTCGTAGTCAAGAGACCCAGTACTTC.

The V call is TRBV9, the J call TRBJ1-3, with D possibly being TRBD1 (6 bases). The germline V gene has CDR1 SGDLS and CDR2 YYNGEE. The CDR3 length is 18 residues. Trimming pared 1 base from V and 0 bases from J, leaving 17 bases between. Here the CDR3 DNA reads TGTGCCAGCAGCGTAATGTTGGGGGCTCCGTCCTCTGGAAACACCATATATTTT. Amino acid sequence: CASSVMLGAPSSGNTIYF.